This TCR beta chain is from a study of T cells in localized non-small cell lung cancer. Whole-study results and caveats: Higher blood T cell density went with longer overall survival. Adjacent lung tissue had a median 57 of the top 100 clones found in the tumor.

The V end lost 3 bases, the J end lost 3 bases, and 9 bases lay between the germline ends. Germline V gene sequence: CDR1 SGHRS, CDR2 YFSETQ. The CDR3 contains 13 residues. Comments on this clone: Its antigen is unknown.

Assay used: immunoSEQ multiplex PCR; TCRdb lists only in-frame clones, some missing. The top ten clones hold approximately 7.5% of a sample with 30,000 or so clones, roughly 89% of them seen once. This TCR was recovered from a male donor aged 60 or over with stage I lung adenocarcinoma. The chain combines TRBV5-1 with TRBJ1-2; D is ambiguous. The sequenced sample was peripheral blood, obtained before any cancer treatment. Here the CDR3 reads CASSSTLDYGYTF. Written as DNA, the CDR3 is TGCGCCAGCAGCTCGACCCTTGACTATGGCTACACCTTC.